This TCR beta chain originates from a study of CD8 T cells in ankylosing spondylitis. Study outcomes and limitations: The study identified a TCR beta motif of under 10 highly homologous variants that appeared characteristic of ankylosing spondylitis blood. Disease-linked clones were CD8+ and relatively rare in peripheral blood.

In making TCR beta libraries, quantitative 5'-RACE with molecular barcodes was used. TCRdb fed the 5' RACE reads into MiXCR, producing one record per CDR3 protein. The table has fewer than 350,000 distinct CDR3 sequences, around a tenth seen once; the top ten hold roughly 9.5%. With respect to this clonotype: What it binds is not known.

V was shortened by 7 bases and J by 2 bases, with 16 bases between the two germline ends. In germline, CDR1 is SGHAT, CDR2 FQNNGV. The CDR3 runs 15 residues. The source material was blood, either unsorted or a sorted T cell fraction (not recorded which). This sequence joins TRBV11-2 and TRBJ2-3; tentatively, D is TRBD1 (5 bases). The sequence came from a female donor with ankylosing spondylitis or in good health (not recorded which). CDR3 nucleotide sequence: TGTGCCAGCATTGGCTGGACAAGGGCCACAGATACGCAGTATTTT. This sequence encodes CASIGWTRATDTQYF.